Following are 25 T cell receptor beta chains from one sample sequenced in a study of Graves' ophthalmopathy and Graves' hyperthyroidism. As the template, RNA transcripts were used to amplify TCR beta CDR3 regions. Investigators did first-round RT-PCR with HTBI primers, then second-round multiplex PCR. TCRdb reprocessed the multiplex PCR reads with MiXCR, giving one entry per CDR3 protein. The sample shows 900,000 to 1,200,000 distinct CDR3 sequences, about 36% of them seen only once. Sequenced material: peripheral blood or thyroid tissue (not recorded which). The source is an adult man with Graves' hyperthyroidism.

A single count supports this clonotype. The DNA for the CDR3 is TGTGCCAGCGGAGCAACTGGGGACAGCTATGGCTACACCTTC. Its translation: CASGATGDSYGYTF. This rearrangement joins TRBV2 to TRBJ1-2, with TRBD1 identical over 7 bases. The CDR3 sequence is 14 residues long. V lost 8 bases, J lost 4 bases, and 10 bases stayed unmatched. CDR1 is SNHLY, CDR2 FYNNEI, per germline.

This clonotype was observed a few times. The CDR3 DNA is TGTGCCAGCAGCATCTATAGCGGGGGGTTTGAGACCCAGCATTTT. It specifies CASSIYSGGFETQHF. The chain employs TRBV7-7 and TRBJ1-5, with D possibly being TRBD1 (5 bases). There are 15 residues in the CDR3. Per germline, CDR1 SSHAT and CDR2 FNYEAQ (reference sequence). The V and J ends lost 5 bases and 11 bases respectively, with 22 bases between them.

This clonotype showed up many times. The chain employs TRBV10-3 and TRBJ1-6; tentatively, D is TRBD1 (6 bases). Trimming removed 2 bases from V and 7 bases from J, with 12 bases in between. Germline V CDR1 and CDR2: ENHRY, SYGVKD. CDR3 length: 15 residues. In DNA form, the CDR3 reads TGTGCCATCAGTGAGCCTTTGGACAGCAATTCACCCCTCCACTTT. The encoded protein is CAISEPLDSNSPLHF.

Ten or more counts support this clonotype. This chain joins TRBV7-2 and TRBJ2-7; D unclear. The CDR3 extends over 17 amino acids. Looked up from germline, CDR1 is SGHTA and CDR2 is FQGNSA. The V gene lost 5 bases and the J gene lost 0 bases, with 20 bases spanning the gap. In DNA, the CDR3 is TGTGCCAGCAGCGCGCTACCCACTCCACTAAACTCCTACGAGCAGTACTTC. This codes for CASSALPTPLNSYEQYF.

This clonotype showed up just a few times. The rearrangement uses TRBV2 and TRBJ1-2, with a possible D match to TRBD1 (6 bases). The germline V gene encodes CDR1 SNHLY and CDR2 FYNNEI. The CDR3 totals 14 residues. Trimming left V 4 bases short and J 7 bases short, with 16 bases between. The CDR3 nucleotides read TGTGCCAGCAGTGTCCGGGACACCCAGGGTGGCTACACCTTC. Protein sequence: CASSVRDTQGGYTF.

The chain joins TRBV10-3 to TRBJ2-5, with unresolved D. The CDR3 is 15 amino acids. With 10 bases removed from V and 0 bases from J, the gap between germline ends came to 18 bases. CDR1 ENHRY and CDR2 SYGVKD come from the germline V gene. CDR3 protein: CASRRLFGYQETQYF. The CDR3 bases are TGTGCCAGCAGGCGGCTTTTTGGGTACCAAGAGACCCAGTACTTC.

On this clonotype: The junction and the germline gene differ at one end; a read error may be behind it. The CDR3 loop is CASSQDGINGQPQHF. The CDR3 nucleotides read TGCGCCAGCAGCCAAGATGGAATCAACGGTCAGCCCCAGCATTTT. The V call is TRBV7-9, the J call TRBJ1-5; D gene ambiguous. This CDR3 has 15 amino acids. Germline V lookup: CDR1 SEHNR, CDR2 FQNEAQ (reference sequence).

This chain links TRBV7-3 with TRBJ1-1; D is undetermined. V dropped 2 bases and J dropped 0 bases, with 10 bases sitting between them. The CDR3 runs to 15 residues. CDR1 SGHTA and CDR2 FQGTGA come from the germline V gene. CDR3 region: CASSLRAAMNTEAFF. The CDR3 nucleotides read TGTGCCAGCAGCTTACGGGCAGCCATGAACACTGAAGCTTTCTTT.

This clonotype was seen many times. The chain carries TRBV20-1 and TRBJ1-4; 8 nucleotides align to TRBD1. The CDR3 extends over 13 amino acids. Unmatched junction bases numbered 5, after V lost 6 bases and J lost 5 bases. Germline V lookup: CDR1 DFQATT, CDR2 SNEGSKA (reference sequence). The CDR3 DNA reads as TGCAGTGCCAGGACAGGGCTAAATGAAAAACTGTTTTTT. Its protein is CSARTGLNEKLFF.

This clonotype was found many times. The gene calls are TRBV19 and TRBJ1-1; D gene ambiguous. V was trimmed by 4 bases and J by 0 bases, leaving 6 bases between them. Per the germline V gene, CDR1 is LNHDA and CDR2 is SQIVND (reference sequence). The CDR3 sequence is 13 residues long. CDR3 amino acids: CASSTLMNTEAFF. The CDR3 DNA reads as TGTGCCAGTAGTACCCTCATGAACACTGAAGCTTTCTTT. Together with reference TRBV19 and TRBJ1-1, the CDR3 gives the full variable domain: DGGITQSPKYLFRKEGQNVTLSCEQNLNHDAMYWYRQDPGQGLRLIYYSQIVNDFQKGDIAEGYSVSREKKESFPLTVTSAQKNPTAFYLCASSTLMNTEAFFGQGTRLTVV.

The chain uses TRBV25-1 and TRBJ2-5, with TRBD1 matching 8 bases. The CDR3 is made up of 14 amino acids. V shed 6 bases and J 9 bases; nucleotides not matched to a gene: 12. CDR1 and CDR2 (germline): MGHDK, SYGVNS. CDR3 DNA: TGTGCCAGCAGCGAACCGGGACAGGTTGAGCCCCAGTACTTC. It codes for CASSEPGQVEPQYF.

CDR3 sequence reads: CAIPGEDPGNTIYF. CDR3 DNA: TGTGCCATCCCCGGGGAGGACCCTGGAAACACCATATATTTT. The chain couples TRBV2 to TRBJ1-3, with D hard to call. The V end lost 10 bases, the J end lost 2 bases, and 15 bases lay between the germline ends. The germline V gene encodes CDR1 SNHLY and CDR2 FYNNEI. The length of the CDR3 is 14 residues.

The CDR3 loop is CAISEQNPQGQYF. DNA of the CDR3: TGTGCCATCAGTGAACAGAACCCTCAGGGGCAGTACTTC. The chain joins TRBV10-3 to TRBJ2-7; D might be TRBD1 (5 bases). The ends were cut back, 3 bases at V and 9 bases at J, with 15 bases in the middle. The CDR3 contains 13 residues. From germline, CDR1 is ENHRY and CDR2 SYGVKD.

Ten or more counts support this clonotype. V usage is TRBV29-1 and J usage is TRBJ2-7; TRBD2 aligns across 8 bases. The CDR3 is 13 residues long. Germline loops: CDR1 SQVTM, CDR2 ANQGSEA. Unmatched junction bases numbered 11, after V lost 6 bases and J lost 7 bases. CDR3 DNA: TGCAGCGTCTGGACTAGCCCCTCTAGGGAGCAGTACTTC. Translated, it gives CSVWTSPSREQYF.

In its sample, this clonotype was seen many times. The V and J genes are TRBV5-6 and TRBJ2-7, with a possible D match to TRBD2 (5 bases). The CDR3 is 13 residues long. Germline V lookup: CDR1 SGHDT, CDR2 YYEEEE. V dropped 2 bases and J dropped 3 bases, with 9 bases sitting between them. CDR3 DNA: TGTGCCAGCAGCTTCACGGGGAACTACGAGCAGTACTTC. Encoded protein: CASSFTGNYEQYF.

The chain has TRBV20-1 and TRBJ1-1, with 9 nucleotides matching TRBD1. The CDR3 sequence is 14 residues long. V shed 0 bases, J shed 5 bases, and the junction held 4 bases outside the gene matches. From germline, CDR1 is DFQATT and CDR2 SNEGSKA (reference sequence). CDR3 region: CSARDGQGRTEAFF. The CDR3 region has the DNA TGCAGTGCTAGAGACGGACAGGGGAGGACTGAAGCTTTCTTT.

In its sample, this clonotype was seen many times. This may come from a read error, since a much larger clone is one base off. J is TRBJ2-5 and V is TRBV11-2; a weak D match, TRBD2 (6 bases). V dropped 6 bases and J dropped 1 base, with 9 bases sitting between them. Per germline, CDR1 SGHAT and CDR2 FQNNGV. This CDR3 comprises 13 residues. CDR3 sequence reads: CASRRGTQETQYF. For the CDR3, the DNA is TGTGCCAGCAGGCGGGGAACCCAAGAGACCCAGTACTTC.

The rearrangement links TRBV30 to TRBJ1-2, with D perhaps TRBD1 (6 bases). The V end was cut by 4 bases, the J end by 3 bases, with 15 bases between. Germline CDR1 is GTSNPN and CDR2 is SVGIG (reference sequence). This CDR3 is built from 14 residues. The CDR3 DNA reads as TGTGCCTGGATCAGGGGTATTGGGGACTATGGCTACACCTTC. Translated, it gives CAWIRGIGDYGYTF.

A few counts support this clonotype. The DNA of the CDR3 is TGCAGCGTTGGACAGGGATACACTGAAGCTTTCTTT. Its protein product is CSVGQGYTEAFF. This chain links TRBV29-1 with TRBJ1-1; TRBD1 aligns across 7 bases. Germline lookup yields CDR1 SQVTM and CDR2 ANQGSEA. V dropped 4 bases and J dropped 3; count of bases not matched to a gene: 2. The CDR3 runs 12 residues.

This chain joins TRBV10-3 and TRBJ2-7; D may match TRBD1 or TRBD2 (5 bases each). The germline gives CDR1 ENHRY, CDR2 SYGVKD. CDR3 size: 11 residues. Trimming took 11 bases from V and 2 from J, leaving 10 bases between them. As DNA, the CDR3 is TGTGCCCGGGACCCTCCCTACGAGCAGTACTTC. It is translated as CARDPPYEQYF.

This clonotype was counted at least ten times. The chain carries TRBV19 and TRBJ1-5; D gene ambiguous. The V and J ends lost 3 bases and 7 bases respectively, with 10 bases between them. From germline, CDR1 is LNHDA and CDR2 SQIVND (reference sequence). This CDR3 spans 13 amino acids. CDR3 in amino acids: CASSIRESQPQHF. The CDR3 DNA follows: TGTGCCAGTAGTATTCGGGAAAGCCAGCCCCAGCATTTT.

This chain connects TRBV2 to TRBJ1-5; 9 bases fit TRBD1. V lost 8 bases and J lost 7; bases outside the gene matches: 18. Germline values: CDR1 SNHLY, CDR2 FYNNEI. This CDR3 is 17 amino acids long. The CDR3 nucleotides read TGTGCCAGCGGGTCCCCATCGGGACAGGGTTTATACCAGCCCCAGCATTTT. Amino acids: CASGSPSGQGLYQPQHF.

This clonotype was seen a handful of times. The CDR3 region is CASSRTGFGTGGAYGYTF. In nucleotides, the CDR3 is TGTGCCAGCAGCCGAACGGGTTTCGGGACAGGGGGCGCCTATGGCTACACCTTC. V is TRBV3-1 and J is TRBJ1-2; 12 positions match TRBD1. The CDR3 extends over 18 amino acids. CDR1 and CDR2 from the germline V gene are LGHDT and YNNKEL (reference sequence). V was clipped by 4 bases and J by 4 bases; unmatched bases: 13.

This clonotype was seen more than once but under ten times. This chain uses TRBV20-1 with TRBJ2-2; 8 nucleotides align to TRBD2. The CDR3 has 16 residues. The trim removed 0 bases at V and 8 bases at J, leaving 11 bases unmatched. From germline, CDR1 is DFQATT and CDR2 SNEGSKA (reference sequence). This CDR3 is CSARDTAGALYGELFF. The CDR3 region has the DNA TGCAGTGCTAGAGATACAGCGGGGGCACTCTATGGGGAGCTGTTTTTT.

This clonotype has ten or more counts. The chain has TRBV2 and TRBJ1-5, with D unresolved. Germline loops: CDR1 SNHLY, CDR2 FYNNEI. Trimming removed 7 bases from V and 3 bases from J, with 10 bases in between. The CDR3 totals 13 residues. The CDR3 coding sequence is TGTGCCAGCACCCAAGGTTTCAATCAGCCCCAGCATTTT. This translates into CASTQGFNQPQHF.